The rows below give T cell receptor beta chains drawn from one sample of a study of cytomegalovirus exposure and HLA in healthy donors. Generated by immunoSEQ multiplex PCR, the TCRdb table keeps only in-frame clones and is missing some. This table holds about 210,000 clones, over 70% found once. Sequenced material: PBMCs. All receptors derive from a man in his forties in good health and CMV-seropositive. Each CDR3 is given with its conserved first and last residue. D genes are given only for firm matches. Clone size is not always given. Where it is, it says once, few, many or a class for expanded clones.

D | J | length | size | V | CDR3 | DNA
NA | TRBJ2-1 | 11 | few | TRBV9 | CASSGYNEQFF | TGTGCCTCATCAGGATACAATGAGCAGTTCTTC
NA | TRBJ2-3 | 15 | NA | TRBV11-3 | CASSLGDTGTDTQYF | TGTGCCAGCAGCTTAGGGGACACGGGGACAGATACGCAGTATTTT
NA | TRBJ1-1 | 13 | NA | TRBV6-1 | CASSYAVGTEAFF | TGTGCCAGCAGTTATGCGGTTGGCACTGAAGCTTTCTTT
TRBD2 | TRBJ2-1 | 15 | NA | TRBV19 | CASSIGGSIYNEQFF | TGTGCCAGTAGTATAGGCGGGAGTATCTACAATGAGCAGTTCTTC
TRBD1 | TRBJ2-7 | 14 | NA | TRBV27 | CASSFQGASYEQYF | TGTGCCAGCAGTTTCCAGGGGGCGTCCTACGAGCAGTACTTC
TRBD2 | TRBJ2-3 | 14 | once | TRBV6-5 | CASSWLAGGDTQYF | TGTGCCAGCAGTTGGCTAGCGGGAGGGGATACGCAGTATTTT
TRBD2 | TRBJ2-3 | 14 | NA | TRBV5-1 | CASSLATSGGGQYF | TGCGCCAGCAGCTTGGCCACTAGCGGGGGGGGGCAGTATTTT
NA | TRBJ1-2 | 10 | few | TRBV19 | CATHGGGYTF | TGTGCCACCCACGGAGGTGGCTACACCTTC
NA | TRBJ2-7 | 15 | NA | TRBV4-1 | CASSQERSSAYEQYF | TGCGCCAGCAGCCAAGAGAGGTCTAGCGCCTACGAGCAGTACTTC
NA | TRBJ1-1 | 13 | NA | TRBV28 | CASSSTGYTEAFF | TGTGCCAGCAGTTCCACAGGGTACACTGAAGCTTTCTTT
TRBD1 | TRBJ2-6 | 14 | NA | TRBV27 | CASTGERWANVLTF | TGTGCCAGTACAGGGGAGCGGTGGGCCAACGTCCTGACTTTC
NA | TRBJ1-1 | 14 | few | TRBV7-9 | CSSSFWTVDTEAFF | TGTTCCAGCAGCTTCTGGACAGTCGACACTGAAGCTTTCTTT
TRBD2 | TRBJ2-1 | 14 | NA | TRBV5-1 | CASSLASGGMEQFF | TGCGCCAGCAGCTTGGCCAGCGGGGGTATGGAGCAGTTCTTC
TRBD2 | TRBJ2-1 | 15 | NA | TRBV5-1 | CASSAGGQTYNEQFF | TGCGCCAGCAGCGCGGGAGGACAGACCTACAATGAGCAGTTCTTC
NA | TRBJ1-5 | 14 | few | TRBV6-6 | CASRTGNSNQPQHF | TGTGCCAGCAGAACAGGGAATAGCAATCAGCCCCAGCATTTT
NA | TRBJ2-2 | 15 | NA | TRBV25-1 | CASSVPGARTGELFF | TGTGCCAGCAGTGTTCCAGGGGCGCGCACCGGGGAGCTGTTTTTT
NA | TRBJ1-2 | 11 | NA | TRBV29-1 | CSVAVGGGYTF | TGCAGCGTTGCCGTCGGGGGTGGCTACACCTTC
NA | TRBJ1-4 | 15 | NA | TRBV6-6 | CASSYSRGGLEKLFF | TGTGCCAGCAGTTACTCACGAGGGGGTTTAGAAAAACTGTTTTTT
TRBD2 | TRBJ2-2 | 17 | few | TRBV29-1 | CSVGGGLEPMRTGELFF | TGCAGCGTTGGAGGGGGACTAGAGCCCATGAGAACCGGGGAGCTGTTTTTT
NA | TRBJ2-7 | 14 | NA | TRBV21-1 | CASSKGTTYYEQYF | TGTGCCAGCAGCAAAGGGACAACTTACTACGAGCAGTACTTC
NA | TRBJ1-3 | 13 | NA | TRBV7-2 | CASSPSPGNTIYF | TGTGCCAGCAGCCCCTCCCCGGGAAACACCATATATTTT
NA | TRBJ2-4 | 14 | NA | TRBV2 | CASTSGSAKNIQYF | TGTGCCAGCACCTCGGGATCCGCCAAAAACATTCAGTACTTC
NA | TRBJ2-2 | 17 | NA | TRBV19 | CASSIYGSGANTGELFF | TGTGCCAGTAGTATCTACGGGTCCGGGGCGAACACCGGGGAGCTGTTTTTT
TRBD2 | TRBJ2-1 | 16 | NA | TRBV5-1 | CASSGGLAGSYNEQFF | TGCGCCAGCAGCGGCGGACTAGCGGGTTCCTACAATGAGCAGTTCTTC
TRBD1 | TRBJ1-4 | 14 | NA | TRBV7-9 | CASRGRGQNEKLFF | TGTGCCAGCAGGGGGCGGGGACAGAATGAAAAACTGTTTTTT
TRBD1 | TRBJ1-2 | 13 | NA | TRBV16 | CASSHRQGLGYTF | TGTGCCAGCAGCCATAGACAGGGACTTGGCTACACCTTC
TRBD1 | TRBJ2-7 | 15 | NA | TRBV7-2 | CASSLARTGVYEQYF | TGTGCCAGCAGCTTAGCCAGGACAGGGGTCTACGAGCAGTACTTC
TRBD2 | TRBJ2-1 | 17 | once | TRBV6-4 | CASSDSHLAATYNEQFF | TGTGCCAGCAGTGACTCCCACCTAGCGGCGACCTACAATGAGCAGTTCTTC
NA | TRBJ1-3 | 11 | NA | TRBV9 | CASSAVNTIYF | TGTGCCAGCAGCGCTGTTAACACCATATATTTT